What follows are 19 T cell receptor beta chains derived from one specimen sequenced in a study of neurological immune-mediated disorders. From the 5' RACE reads, TCRdb called clonotypes with MiXCR, one entry per CDR3 protein. This table holds around 44,000 distinct CDR3 sequences, roughly 2.5% found once. The specimen was PBMCs. Every receptor here comes from a man aged 25 to 40 with multiple sclerosis.

Many counts were recorded for this clonotype. This chain connects TRBV20-1 to TRBJ1-1; TRBD1 aligns across 7 bases. V lost 2 bases, J lost 1 base, and 4 bases stayed unmatched. The CDR3 has 14 residues. CDR1 DFQATT and CDR2 SNEGSKA come from the germline V gene (reference sequence). The CDR3 is CSARRGPQNTEAFF. The CDR3 DNA follows: TGCAGTGCTAGAAGGGGGCCCCAGAACACTGAAGCTTTCTTT.

This clonotype was counted at least ten times. This chain uses TRBV7-3 with TRBJ1-5, with D possibly matching TRBD1 (5 bases). In germline, CDR1 is SGHTA, CDR2 FQGTGA. Trimming removed 2 bases at V and 7 bases at J, with 24 bases between. This CDR3 comprises 18 residues. The DNA of the CDR3 is TGTGCCAGCAGCTTACCGCCCCGGAGGGCCACCCGGGGGCAGCCCCAGCATTTT. It is translated as CASSLPPRRATRGQPQHF. The full variable domain, rest sourced from reference TRBV7-3 and TRBJ1-5, is GAGVSQTPSNKVTEKGKYVELRCDPISGHTALYWYRQSLGQGPEFLIYFQGTGAADDSGLPNDRFFAVRPEGSVSTLKIQRTERGDSAVYLCASSLPPRRATRGQPQHFGDGTRLSIL.

Ten or more counts support this clonotype. This chain uses TRBV20-1 with TRBJ2-1; D tentatively reads TRBD1 or TRBD2 (7 bases each). The V gene's germline CDR1 is DFQATT and CDR2 SNEGSKA (reference sequence). The CDR3 loop spans 10 amino acids. The V and J ends lost 5 bases and 14 bases respectively, with 13 bases between them. CDR3 nucleotides: TGCAGTGCTCTTCAGGGGGGGGAGTTCTTC. It codes for CSALQGGEFF.

This clonotype was seen ten or more times. The chain couples TRBV15 to TRBJ2-2; D may be TRBD1 (6 bases). The CDR3 is made up of 14 amino acids. CDR1 LNHNV and CDR2 YYDKDF come from the germline V gene (reference sequence). Trimming removed 0 bases from V and 7 bases from J, with 9 bases in between. The CDR3 region has the DNA TGTGCCACCAGCAGAGAAACAGGGCGCGGGGAGCTGTTTTTT. Protein sequence: CATSRETGRGELFF.

The sample holds many counts of this clonotype. This chain joins TRBV20-1 and TRBJ2-3; 7 bases agree with TRBD2. The germline CDR1 and CDR2 sequences are DFQATT and SNEGSKA (reference sequence). V shed 2 bases and J 1 base; nucleotides not matched to a gene: 6. The CDR3 runs 15 residues. This chain's CDR3 is CSARQGGSGTDTQYF. DNA of the CDR3: TGCAGTGCTAGACAGGGCGGGAGTGGCACAGATACGCAGTATTTT.

There are many counts of this clonotype. The chain uses TRBV5-1 and TRBJ1-3; the D is unclear. CDR1 SGHRS and CDR2 YFSETQ come from the germline V gene. CDR3 size: 14 residues. Trimming removed 4 bases from V and 7 bases from J, with 15 bases in between. The CDR3 protein is CASSMDGLINTIYF. The CDR3 nucleotides read TGCGCCAGCAGCATGGACGGGCTGATTAACACCATATATTTT.

This clonotype has ten or more counts. This chain uses TRBV7-6 with TRBJ2-7; 10 nucleotides agree with TRBD2. The CDR3 runs 15 residues. The V and J ends lost 3 bases and 4 bases, in that order; junction bases with no gene match: 6. In germline, CDR1 is SGHVS, CDR2 FNYEAQ. CDR3 in DNA: TGTGCCAGCAGCTTTCAAGCGGGAGGGAGGTACGAGCAGTACTTC. It translates to CASSFQAGGRYEQYF.

In its sample, this clonotype was seen many times. This rearrangement joins TRBV12-3 or TRBV12-4 to TRBJ2-4, with 8 bases fitting TRBD1. Trimming removed 6 bases from V and 1 base from J; junction bases left unmatched: 17. The CDR3 is made up of 19 amino acids. This CDR3 reads CASSLRARRGPLAKNIQYF. The CDR3 bases are TGTGCCAGCAGCCTAAGGGCCCGCAGGGGGCCTCTTGCCAAAAACATTCAGTACTTC.

In its sample, this clonotype was seen many times. J is TRBJ2-1 and V is TRBV5-6; D unresolved. Germline CDR1 is SGHDT and CDR2 is YYEEEE. Trimming shortened V by 4 bases and J by 4 bases, and 15 bases separated the two germline ends. CDR3 length equals 15 residues. The CDR3 loop reads CASSPDSRGYNEQFF. CDR3 nucleotide sequence: TGTGCCAGCAGCCCCGACTCTAGAGGATACAATGAGCAGTTCTTC.

This clonotype was recorded many times. The CDR3 DNA is TGTGCCATCAGTCCTAACACCGGGGAGCTGTTTTTT. It encodes CAISPNTGELFF. V usage is TRBV10-3 and J usage is TRBJ2-2, with D unclear. The CDR3 is 12 amino acids. The ends were cut back, 5 bases at V and 2 bases at J, with 3 bases in the middle. Per the germline V gene, CDR1 is ENHRY and CDR2 is SYGVKD.

This clonotype has only a few counts. The V and J genes are TRBV27 and TRBJ2-7; 8 bases map to TRBD1. The junction had 3 bases not matched to a gene; V was cut back by 5 bases and J by 0 bases. Germline CDR1 and CDR2: MNHEY and SMNVEV (reference sequence). The CDR3 contains 14 residues. The CDR3 reads CASSRDRSSYEQYF. The CDR3 region has the DNA TGTGCCAGCAGTCGGGACAGGAGCTCCTACGAGCAGTACTTC.

Many counts were recorded for this clonotype. This sequence joins TRBV20-1 and TRBJ2-7; D is possibly TRBD2 (7 bases). This CDR3 has 15 amino acids. V gave up 4 bases and J gave up 6 bases, with 22 bases separating them. Germline V lookup: CDR1 DFQATT, CDR2 SNEGSKA (reference sequence). The CDR3 is CSAIPGAGASSEQYF. CDR3 sequence (DNA): TGCAGTGCTATCCCCGGGGCGGGGGCTAGTAGCGAGCAGTACTTC.

The chain is built from TRBV15 and TRBJ2-1, with no clear D. V dropped 0 bases and J dropped 6 bases, with 6 bases sitting between them. Germline V gene lookup returns CDR1 LNHNV and CDR2 YYDKDF (reference sequence). The CDR3 spans 13 residues. CDR3 in DNA: TGTGCCACCAGCAGAGACCGCCCCAATGAGCAGTTCTTC. It yields the protein CATSRDRPNEQFF.

This clonotype has ten or more counts. The CDR3 is CASSQDLAAGGRRSEQFF. CDR3 DNA sequence: TGCGCCAGCAGCCAAGATTTGGCAGCGGGAGGTCGGAGAAGTGAGCAGTTCTTC. J is TRBJ2-1 and V is TRBV4-1; 9 nucleotides match TRBD2. Germline values: CDR1 MGHRA, CDR2 YSYEKL. The length of the CDR3 is 18 residues. Losses at the gene ends were 0 bases for V and 9 bases for J; bases not matched to a gene: 15.

This clonotype was found many times. The chain is built from TRBV20-1 and TRBJ2-1; 7 nucleotides agree with TRBD1. Trimming cost V 0 bases and J 6 bases; bases outside gene matches: 11. Germline loops: CDR1 DFQATT, CDR2 SNEGSKA (reference sequence). CDR3 length equals 16 residues. CDR3: CSARDRSTGLGNEQFF. The DNA for the CDR3 is TGCAGTGCTAGAGATCGGTCGACAGGGTTGGGCAATGAGCAGTTCTTC.

This clonotype was seen ten or more times. The chain has TRBV4-1 and TRBJ2-7, with no clear D. V was cut by 0 bases and J by 6 bases, with 3 bases left in between. CDR3 length: 11 amino acids. Germline V lookup: CDR1 MGHRA, CDR2 YSYEKL. This chain's CDR3 is CASSQDIEQYF. The CDR3 nucleotides read TGCGCCAGCAGCCAAGATATCGAGCAGTACTTC.

There are many counts of this clonotype. J is TRBJ2-5 and V is TRBV6-6, with a possible D match to TRBD1 (6 bases). Germline V gives CDR1 MNHNY, CDR2 SVGAGI (reference sequence). V shed 5 bases and J shed 1 base, with 8 bases lying between them. There are 13 residues in the CDR3. CDR3 sequence reads: CASSRDIQETQYF. The CDR3 DNA is TGTGCCAGCAGTCGGGACATCCAAGAGACCCAGTACTTC.

V gene TRBV10-3 combines with J gene TRBJ1-5; D remains unclear. This CDR3 region has 13 residues. Trimming cost V 7 bases and J 6 bases, with 13 bases left between them. In germline, CDR1 is ENHRY, CDR2 SYGVKD. CDR3 sequence: CAIKSVNGQPQHF. The CDR3 DNA is TGTGCCATCAAGTCAGTAAACGGTCAGCCCCAGCATTTT.

The sample holds many counts of this clonotype. The CDR3 DNA reads TGTGCCAGCAGTTATAGGGATGAGACAGATACGCAGTATTTT. As protein: CASSYRDETDTQYF. V is TRBV6-6 and J is TRBJ2-3; D uncertain. In germline, CDR1 is MNHNY, CDR2 SVGAGI (reference sequence). The CDR3 consists of 14 residues. The V end was cut by 3 bases, the J end by 3 bases, with 10 bases between.